Shown below are 5 T cell receptor beta chains from a single sample sequenced in a study of blood T cell repertoires in COVID-19. The data were produced by immunoSEQ multiplex PCR, yet TCRdb's version contains in-frame clones alone and is incomplete. Among about 42,000 clones listed, 90% were seen once. Specimen: peripheral blood. The source of these receptors is a human donor in a cohort sampled during active COVID-19.

This clone was detected only once. The gene calls are TRBV27 and TRBJ2-1; 9 nucleotides line up with TRBD1. CDR1 is MNHEY, CDR2 SMNVEV, per germline (reference sequence). The CDR3 has 15 residues. The J segment lost 3 bases and the V segment lost 6 bases, leaving 6 bases of the junction unmatched. The CDR3 DNA reads TGTGCCAGCAGGAGGGGACAGGGAAACTACAATGAGCAGTTCTTC. Encoded protein: CASRRGQGNYNEQFF.

The chain employs TRBV5-1 and TRBJ2-3; the D gene is possibly TRBD2 (6 bases). Trimming cost V 0 bases and J 3 bases, with 23 bases left between them. CDR3 length: 19 residues. Germline CDR1 reads SGHRS; CDR2 reads YFSETQ. The CDR3, as DNA: TGCGCCAGCAGCTTGGTCATCCTTAGCGGTAGCGAGAAAACAGATACGCAGTATTTT. Amino acids: CASSLVILSGSEKTDTQYF.

The rearrangement uses TRBV6-5 and TRBJ2-7; D perhaps matches TRBD1 (6 bases). The germline CDR1 and CDR2 sequences are MNHEY and SVGAGI. CDR3 size: 14 residues. Deletions cut 0 bases from V and 2 bases from J, with 8 bases between. CDR3 coding DNA: TGTGCCAGCAGTTACTCGAGACAGGCCTACGAGCAGTACTTC. This codes for CASSYSRQAYEQYF.

The chain recombines TRBV7-8 with TRBJ2-2; the match to TRBD2 covers 7 bases. Germline lookup yields CDR1 SGHVS and CDR2 FQNEAQ. The CDR3 consists of 15 residues. Germline trimming cut 3 bases from V and 4 bases from J; bases unmatched to any gene: 5. For the CDR3, the DNA is TGTGCCAGCAGCTTTAATGGCGGGGGCACCGGGGAGCTGTTTTTT. It specifies CASSFNGGGTGELFF.

The V and J genes are TRBV7-9 and TRBJ2-1; D is ambiguous. The V gene lost 2 bases and the J gene lost 6 bases, with 2 bases spanning the gap. Germline CDR1 is SEHNR and CDR2 is FQNEAQ (reference sequence). There are 11 residues in the CDR3. CDR3: CASSLRNEQFF. CDR3 bases: TGTGCCAGCAGCTTACGCAATGAGCAGTTCTTC.